Included here is one T cell receptor (beta chain) sequence, with context. Its antigen is unknown. CD8+CD57+ cell expansion had been shown by flow cytometry in patients chosen for sequencing. Genomic DNA constituted the template upon which TCR beta VDJ and CDR3 profiling was performed. One entry per CDR3 protein results from TCRdb running MiXCR on the reads. In the table there are 200,000 to 250,000 distinct CDR3 sequences, 60% to 80% of which are singletons. Trimming shortened V by 0 bases and J by 4 bases, and 13 bases separated the two germline ends. CDR1 and CDR2 from the germline V gene are SGHDN and FVKESK. The CDR3 is made up of 15 amino acids. This sample is drawn from a study of CD8+CD57+ T cells in acquired aplastic anemia. Study summary: Around 3.5 ug was the average amount of DNA from sorted CD4+ and CD8+ cells. Study-wide points: Both patients and controls carried the same twenty-nine CD8+ CDR3 sequences.

The chain uses TRBV14 and TRBJ2-7; D may be TRBD2 (6 bases). Sequenced: sorted CD4+, CD8+, or CD8+CD57+ T cells (not recorded which) from PBMCs. The TCR was taken from a human donor with aplastic anemia. In DNA form, the CDR3 reads TGTGCCAGCAGCCAAGAAGGCGCGGGACTGTACGAGCAGTACTTC. Its translation is CASSQEGAGLYEQYF.